The clone carrying this TCR beta chain was seen more than once but under ten times. This specimen comes from a study of blood T cell repertoires in COVID-19. Study-wide background: The origin of the acute and convalescent COVID-19 samples was the United States, Italy and Spain. The cDNA or gDNA used as material had been derived from T cells, B-cell-depleted T cells, or PBMCs.

Original analysis: Amplifying reference gene primers gave estimates of nucleated cell counts. Measured with immunoSEQ multiplex PCR; TCRdb has only the in-frame clones, and not every one. V and J calls and clone size are copied from that table; D and trimming were computed from the DNA. The repertoire consists of about 59,000 clones, with 73% occurring once and the leading ten covering 14%. The sequencing input was peripheral blood. This clonotype was sampled from a woman aged 70 to 79 with acute or convalescent COVID-19.

CDR3 nucleotides: TGTGCCAGTAGTTCCCGGACAGGGGAGAGGAACAGCTCACCCCTCCACTTT. This gives the protein CASSSRTGERNSSPLHF. The J gene is TRBJ1-6, the V gene TRBV19, with 9 nucleotides matching TRBD1. The CDR3 has 17 residues. In germline, CDR1 is LNHDA, CDR2 SQIVND (reference sequence). The V gene end was trimmed by 5 bases and the J gene end by 10 bases; junction bases not matched to a gene: 15. Drawing the rest from reference TRBV19 and TRBJ1-6, the complete variable domain is DGGITQSPKYLFRKEGQNVTLSCEQNLNHDAMYWYRQDPGQGLRLIYYSQIVNDFQKGDIAEGYSVSREKKESFPLTVTSAQKNPTAFYLCASSSRTGERNSSPLHFGNGTRLTVT.